The sequence of this TCR beta chain was determined in a study of blood T cell repertoires in COVID-19. Across the whole study: Acute-phase and convalescent COVID-19 samples originated in the United States, Italy and Spain.

Germline V lookup: CDR1 SNHLY, CDR2 FYNNEI. Trimming shortened V by 6 bases and J by 11 bases, and 19 bases separated the two germline ends. CDR3 length: 13 residues. The method was immunoSEQ multiplex PCR; TCRdb's version includes in-frame clones alone and lacks a portion of them. The sample lists fewer than 400,000 clones; less than 85% were seen once. Cohorts were assigned according to the clinical history that participants reported. The sequence derives from a woman in her thirties who had been exposed to COVID-19. The sample was PBMCs or T cells enriched from blood (not recorded which). This chain uses TRBV2 with TRBJ1-1; D is unresolved. CDR3 nucleotide sequence: TGTGCCAGCAGGGTGGACGGGAGTGCTGGGGCTTTCTTT. This sequence encodes CASRVDGSAGAFF.